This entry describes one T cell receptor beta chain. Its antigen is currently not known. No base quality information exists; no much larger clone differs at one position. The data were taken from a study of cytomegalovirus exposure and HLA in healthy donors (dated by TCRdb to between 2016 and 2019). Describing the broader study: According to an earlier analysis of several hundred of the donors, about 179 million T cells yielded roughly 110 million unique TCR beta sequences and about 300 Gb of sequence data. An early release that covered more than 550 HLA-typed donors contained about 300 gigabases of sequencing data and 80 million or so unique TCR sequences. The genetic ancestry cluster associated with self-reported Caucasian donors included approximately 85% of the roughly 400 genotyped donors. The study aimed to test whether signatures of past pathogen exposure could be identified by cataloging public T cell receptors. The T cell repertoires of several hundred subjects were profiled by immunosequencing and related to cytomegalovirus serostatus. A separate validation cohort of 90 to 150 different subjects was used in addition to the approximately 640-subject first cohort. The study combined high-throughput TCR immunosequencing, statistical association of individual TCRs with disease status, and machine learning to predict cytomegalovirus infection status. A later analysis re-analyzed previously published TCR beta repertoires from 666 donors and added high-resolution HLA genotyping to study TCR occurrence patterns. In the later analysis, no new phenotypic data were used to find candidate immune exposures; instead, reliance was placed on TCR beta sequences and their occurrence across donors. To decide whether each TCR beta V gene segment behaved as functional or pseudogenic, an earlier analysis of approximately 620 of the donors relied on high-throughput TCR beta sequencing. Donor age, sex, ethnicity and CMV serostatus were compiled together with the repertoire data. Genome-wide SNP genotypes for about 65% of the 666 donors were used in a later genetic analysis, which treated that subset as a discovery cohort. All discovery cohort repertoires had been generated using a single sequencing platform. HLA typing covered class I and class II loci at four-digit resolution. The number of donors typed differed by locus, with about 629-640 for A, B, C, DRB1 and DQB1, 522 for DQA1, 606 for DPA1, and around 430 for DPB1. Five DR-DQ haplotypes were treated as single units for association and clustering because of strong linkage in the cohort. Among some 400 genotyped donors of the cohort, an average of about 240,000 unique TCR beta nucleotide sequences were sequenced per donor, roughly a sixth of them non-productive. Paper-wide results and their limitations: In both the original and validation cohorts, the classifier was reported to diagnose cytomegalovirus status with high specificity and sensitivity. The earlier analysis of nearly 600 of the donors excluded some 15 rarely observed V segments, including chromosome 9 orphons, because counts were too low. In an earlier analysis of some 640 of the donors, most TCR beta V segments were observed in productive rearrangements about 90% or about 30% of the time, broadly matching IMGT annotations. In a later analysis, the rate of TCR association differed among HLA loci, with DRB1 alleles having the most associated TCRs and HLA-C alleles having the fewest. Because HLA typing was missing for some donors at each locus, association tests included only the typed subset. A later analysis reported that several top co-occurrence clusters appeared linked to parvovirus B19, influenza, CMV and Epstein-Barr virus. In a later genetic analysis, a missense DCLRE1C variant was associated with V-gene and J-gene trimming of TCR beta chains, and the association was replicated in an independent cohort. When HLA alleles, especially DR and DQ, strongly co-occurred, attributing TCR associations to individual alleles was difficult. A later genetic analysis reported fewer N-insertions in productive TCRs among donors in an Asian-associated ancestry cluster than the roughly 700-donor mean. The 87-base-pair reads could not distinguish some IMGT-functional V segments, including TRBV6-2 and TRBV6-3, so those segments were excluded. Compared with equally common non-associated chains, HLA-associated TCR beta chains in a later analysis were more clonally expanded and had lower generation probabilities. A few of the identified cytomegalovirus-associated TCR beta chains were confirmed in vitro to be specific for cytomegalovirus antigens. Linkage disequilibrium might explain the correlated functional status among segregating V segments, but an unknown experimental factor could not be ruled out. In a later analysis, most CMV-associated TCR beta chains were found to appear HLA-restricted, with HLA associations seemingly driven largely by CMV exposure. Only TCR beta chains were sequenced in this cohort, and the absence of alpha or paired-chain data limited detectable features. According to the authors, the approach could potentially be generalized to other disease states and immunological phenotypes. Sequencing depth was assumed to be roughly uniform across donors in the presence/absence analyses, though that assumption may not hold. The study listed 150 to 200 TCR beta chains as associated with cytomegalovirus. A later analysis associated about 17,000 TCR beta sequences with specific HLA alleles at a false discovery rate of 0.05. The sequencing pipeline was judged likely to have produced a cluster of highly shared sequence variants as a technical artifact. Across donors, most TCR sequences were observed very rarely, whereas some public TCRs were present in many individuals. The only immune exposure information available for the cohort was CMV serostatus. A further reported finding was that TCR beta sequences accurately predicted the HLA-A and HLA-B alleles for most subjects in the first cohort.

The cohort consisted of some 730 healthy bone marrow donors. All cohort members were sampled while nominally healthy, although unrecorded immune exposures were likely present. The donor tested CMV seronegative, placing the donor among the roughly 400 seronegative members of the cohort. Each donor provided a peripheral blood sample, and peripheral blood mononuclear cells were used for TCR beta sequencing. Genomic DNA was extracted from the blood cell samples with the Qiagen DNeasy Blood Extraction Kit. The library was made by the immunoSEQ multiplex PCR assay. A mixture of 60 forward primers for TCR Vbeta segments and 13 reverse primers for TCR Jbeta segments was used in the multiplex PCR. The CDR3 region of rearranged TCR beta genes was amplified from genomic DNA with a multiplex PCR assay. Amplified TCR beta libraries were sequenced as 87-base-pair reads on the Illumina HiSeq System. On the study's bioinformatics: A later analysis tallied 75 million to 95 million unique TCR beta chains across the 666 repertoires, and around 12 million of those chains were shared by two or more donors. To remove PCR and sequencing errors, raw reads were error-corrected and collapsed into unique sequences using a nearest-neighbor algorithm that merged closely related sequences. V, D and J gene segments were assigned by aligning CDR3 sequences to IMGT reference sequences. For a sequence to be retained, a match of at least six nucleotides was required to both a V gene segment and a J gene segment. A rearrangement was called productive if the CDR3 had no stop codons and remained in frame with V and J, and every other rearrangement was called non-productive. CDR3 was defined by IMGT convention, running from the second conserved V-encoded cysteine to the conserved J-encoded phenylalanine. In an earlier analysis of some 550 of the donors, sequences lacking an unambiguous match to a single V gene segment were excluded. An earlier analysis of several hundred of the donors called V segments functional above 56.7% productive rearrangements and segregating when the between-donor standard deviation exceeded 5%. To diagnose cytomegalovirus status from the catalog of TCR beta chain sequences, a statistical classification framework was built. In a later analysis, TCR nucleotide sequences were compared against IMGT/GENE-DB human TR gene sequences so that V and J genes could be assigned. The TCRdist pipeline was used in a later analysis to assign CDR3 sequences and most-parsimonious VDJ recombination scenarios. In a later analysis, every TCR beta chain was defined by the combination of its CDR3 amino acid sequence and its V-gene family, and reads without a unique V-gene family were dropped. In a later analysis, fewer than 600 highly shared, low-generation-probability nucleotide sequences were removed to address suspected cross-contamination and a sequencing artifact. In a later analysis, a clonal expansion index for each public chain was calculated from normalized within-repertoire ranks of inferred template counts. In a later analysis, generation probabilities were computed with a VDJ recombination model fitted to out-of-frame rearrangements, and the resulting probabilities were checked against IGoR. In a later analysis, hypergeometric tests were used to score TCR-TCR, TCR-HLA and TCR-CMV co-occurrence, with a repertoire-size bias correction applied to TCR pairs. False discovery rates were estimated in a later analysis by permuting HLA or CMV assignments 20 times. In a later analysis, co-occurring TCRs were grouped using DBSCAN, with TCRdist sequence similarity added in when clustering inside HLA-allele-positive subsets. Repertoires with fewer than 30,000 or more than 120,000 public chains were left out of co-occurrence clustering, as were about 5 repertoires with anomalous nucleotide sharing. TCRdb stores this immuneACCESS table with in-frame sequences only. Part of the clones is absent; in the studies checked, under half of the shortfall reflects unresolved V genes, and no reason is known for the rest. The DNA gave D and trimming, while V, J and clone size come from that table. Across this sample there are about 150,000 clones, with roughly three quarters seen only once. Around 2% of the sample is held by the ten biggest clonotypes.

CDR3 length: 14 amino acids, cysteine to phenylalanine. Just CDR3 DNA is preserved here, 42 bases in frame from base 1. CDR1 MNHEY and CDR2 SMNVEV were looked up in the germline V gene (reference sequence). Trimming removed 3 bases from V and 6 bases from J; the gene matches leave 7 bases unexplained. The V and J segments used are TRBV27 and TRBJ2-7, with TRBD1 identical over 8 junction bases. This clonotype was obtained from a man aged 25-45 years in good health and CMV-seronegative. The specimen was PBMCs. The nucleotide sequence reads TGTGCCAGCAGTTTCGAGCAGGGGGCGGGCGAGCAGTACTTC. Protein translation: CASSFEQGAGEQYF.